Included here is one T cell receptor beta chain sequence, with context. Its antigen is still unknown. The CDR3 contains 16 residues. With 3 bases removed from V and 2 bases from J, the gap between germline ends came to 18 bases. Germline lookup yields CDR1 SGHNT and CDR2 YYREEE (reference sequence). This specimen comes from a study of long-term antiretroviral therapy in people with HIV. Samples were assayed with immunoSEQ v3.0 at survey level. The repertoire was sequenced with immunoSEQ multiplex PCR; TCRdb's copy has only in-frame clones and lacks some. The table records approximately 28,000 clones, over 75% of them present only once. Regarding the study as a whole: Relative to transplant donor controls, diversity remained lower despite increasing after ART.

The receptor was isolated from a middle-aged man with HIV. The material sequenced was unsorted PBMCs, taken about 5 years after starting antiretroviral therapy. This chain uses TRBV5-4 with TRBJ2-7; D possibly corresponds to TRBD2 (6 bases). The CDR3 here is CASSSRTYSGAYEQYF. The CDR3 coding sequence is TGTGCCAGCAGCTCCCGGACCTATTCGGGGGCCTACGAGCAGTACTTC.